A single sample gave rise to the 2 T cell receptor beta chains below, sequenced in a study of blood T cells in healthy people across ages. Next came a second PCR, run for about 6 to 12 cycles, which used a sample-barcoded 5' primer along with a J-beta primer mix. TCRdb processed the 5' RACE reads anew with MiXCR; each CDR3 protein has one entry. The sample consists of about 1.5 million distinct CDR3 sequences, 35% to 45% of them appearing once. The material sequenced was blood. The receptor source for this set is a woman between 18 and 30 years old in good health.

J is TRBJ2-1 and V is TRBV6-2 or TRBV6-3, with D possibly called TRBD1 or TRBD2 (7 bases each). The CDR3 is 20 residues long. Trimming pared 4 bases from V and 0 bases from J, leaving 25 bases between. CDR1 MNHEY and CDR2 SVGEGT come from the germline V gene. Here the CDR3 reads CASSFPTGMTSTSSYNEQFF. CDR3 sequence (DNA): TGTGCCAGCAGTTTCCCGACAGGGATGACTAGCACGAGCTCCTACAATGAGCAGTTCTTC.

This clonotype was picked up one time. This chain uses TRBV7-9 with TRBJ1-1; D unclear. Trimming shortened V by 3 bases and J by 0 bases, and 8 bases separated the two germline ends. CDR3 length: 14 amino acids. Looked up from germline, CDR1 is SEHNR and CDR2 is FQNEAQ (reference sequence). The CDR3 region has the DNA TGTGCCAGCAGCTTTCGTCCCATGAACACTGAAGCTTTCTTT. This gives the protein CASSFRPMNTEAFF.